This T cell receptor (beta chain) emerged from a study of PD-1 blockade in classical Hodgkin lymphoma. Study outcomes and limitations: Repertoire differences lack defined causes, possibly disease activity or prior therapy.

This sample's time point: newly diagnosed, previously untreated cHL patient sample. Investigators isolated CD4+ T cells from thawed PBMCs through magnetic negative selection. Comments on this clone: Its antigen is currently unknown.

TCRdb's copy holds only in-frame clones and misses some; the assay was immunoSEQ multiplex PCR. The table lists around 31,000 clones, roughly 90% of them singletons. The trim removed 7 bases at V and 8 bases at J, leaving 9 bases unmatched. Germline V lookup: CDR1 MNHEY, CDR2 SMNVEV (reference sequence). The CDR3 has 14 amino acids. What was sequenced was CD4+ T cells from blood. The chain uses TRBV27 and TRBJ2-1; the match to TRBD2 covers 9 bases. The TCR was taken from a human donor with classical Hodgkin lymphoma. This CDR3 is CASTSRGRAYEQFF. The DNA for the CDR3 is TGTGCCAGCACTTCCCGCGGGAGGGCCTATGAGCAGTTCTTC.